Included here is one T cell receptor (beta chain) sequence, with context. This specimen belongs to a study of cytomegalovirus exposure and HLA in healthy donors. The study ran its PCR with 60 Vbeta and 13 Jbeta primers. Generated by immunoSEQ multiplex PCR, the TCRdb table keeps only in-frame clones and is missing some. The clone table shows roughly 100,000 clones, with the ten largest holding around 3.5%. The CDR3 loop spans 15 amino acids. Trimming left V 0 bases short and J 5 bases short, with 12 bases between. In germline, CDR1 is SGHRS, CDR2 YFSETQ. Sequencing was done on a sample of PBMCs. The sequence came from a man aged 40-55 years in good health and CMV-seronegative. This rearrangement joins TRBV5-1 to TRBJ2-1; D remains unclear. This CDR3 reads CASSLVPGRDNEQFF. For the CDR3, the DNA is TGCGCCAGCAGCTTGGTTCCTGGTCGAGACAATGAGCAGTTCTTC.